Following are 9 T cell receptor beta chains from one sample sequenced in a study of blood T cell repertoires in COVID-19. Clones were sequenced by immunoSEQ multiplex PCR, and TCRdb holds only the in-frame ones, with some missing. Counted here are approximately 140,000 clones, around 90% occurring once; the ten biggest clones make up roughly a tenth. The sequenced sample consisted of peripheral blood. These receptor sequences come from a man aged 60 to 69 with active or convalescent COVID-19.

This clone was seen a single time. The rearrangement links TRBV5-6 to TRBJ2-3, with a weak D call TRBD2 (5 bases). CDR1 is SGHDT and CDR2 is YYEEEE in the germline V gene. This CDR3 spans 14 amino acids. The V end was cut by 5 bases, the J end by 3 bases, with 13 bases between. CDR3 protein: CASRYEGSTDTQYF. The CDR3 DNA sequence: TGTGCCAGCAGGTATGAGGGATCGACAGATACGCAGTATTTT.

In this sample, this clone turned up once. The rearrangement joins TRBV29-1 to TRBJ1-1, with D perhaps matching TRBD1 (5 bases). This CDR3 is built from 13 residues. The V end lost 5 bases, the J end lost 6 bases, and 16 bases lay between the germline ends. Germline V gene data show CDR1 as SQVTM and CDR2 as ANQGSEA. The CDR3 coding sequence is TGCAGCGTTAGAACGGGGGGTAGCGCTGAAGCTTTCTTT. This encodes CSVRTGGSAEAFF.

The count of this clone is one. V is TRBV6-2 or TRBV6-3 and J is TRBJ1-5; D remains ambiguous. In germline, CDR1 is MNHEY, CDR2 SVGEGT. V was cut by 1 base and J by 5 bases, with 6 bases left in between. The CDR3 length is 13 residues. CDR3 sequence reads: CASSYWRYQPQHF. As DNA, the CDR3 is TGTGCCAGCAGTTACTGGAGGTATCAGCCCCAGCATTTT.

This clone was picked up a small number of times. The chain carries TRBV7-9 and TRBJ2-1; the match to TRBD1 covers 7 bases. Trimming removed 5 bases from V and 3 bases from J; junction bases left unmatched: 10. The V gene's germline CDR1 is SEHNR and CDR2 FQNEAQ (reference sequence). The CDR3 covers 16 residues. CDR3 DNA sequence: TGTGCCAGCAGCCCTCCCCGACAGGGCCTCTACAATGAGCAGTTCTTC. Encoded protein: CASSPPRQGLYNEQFF. Based on the CDR3 plus reference TRBV7-9 and TRBJ2-1, the full variable domain is DTGVSQNPRHKITKRGQNVTFRCDPISEHNRLYWYRQTLGQGPEFLTYFQNEAQLEKSRLLSDRFSAERPKGSFSTLEIQRTEQGDSAMYLCASSPPRQGLYNEQFFGPGTRLTVL.

This rearrangement joins TRBV19 to TRBJ1-1; possible D gene TRBD1, 5 bases. The CDR3 has 13 amino acids. V shed 6 bases and J shed 8 bases, with 16 bases lying between them. In germline, CDR1 is LNHDA, CDR2 SQIVND (reference sequence). CDR3 protein: CASSLGGVREAFF. As DNA, the CDR3 is TGTGCCAGTAGCCTGGGGGGTGTCAGAGAAGCTTTCTTT.

This clone was picked up a small number of times. The chain employs TRBV29-1 and TRBJ1-2; no firm D call. Looked up from germline, CDR1 is SQVTM and CDR2 is ANQGSEA. Trimming took 5 bases from V and 6 from J, leaving 16 bases between them. The CDR3 is 13 residues long. CDR3 in amino acids: CSVPVSGRDGYTF. CDR3 coding DNA: TGCAGCGTTCCTGTTTCGGGGAGAGATGGCTACACCTTC. Together with reference TRBV29-1 and TRBJ1-2, the CDR3 gives the full variable domain: SAVISQKPSRDICQRGTSLTIQCQVDSQVTMMFWYRQQPGQSLTLIATANQGSEATYESGFVIDKFPISRPNLTFSTLTVSNMSPEDSSIYLCSVPVSGRDGYTFGSGTRLTVV.

The gene calls are TRBV12-5 and TRBJ1-2, with 9 bases that match TRBD1. The germline V gene has CDR1 LGHNT and CDR2 FRNRAP. The V segment lost 6 bases and the J segment 5 bases; nucleotides outside the gene matches: 7. This CDR3 is 14 amino acids long. CDR3 region: CASGEETGGYGYTF. The CDR3 nucleotides read TGTGCTAGTGGAGAAGAGACAGGGGGGTATGGCTACACCTTC.

This clone has only one observation. CDR3 sequence reads: CASSLGQDGSGNTIYF. The CDR3 DNA reads TGCGCCAGCAGCTTGGGACAGGATGGCTCTGGAAACACCATATATTTT. This chain links TRBV5-1 with TRBJ1-3; D possibly corresponds to TRBD1 (6 bases). V was clipped by 0 bases and J by 0 bases, with 10 bases between them. The CDR3 is 16 residues long. Germline CDR1 and CDR2: SGHRS and YFSETQ. Drawing the rest from reference TRBV5-1 and TRBJ1-3, the complete variable domain is KAGVTQTPRYLIKTRGQQVTLSCSPISGHRSVSWYQQTPGQGLQFLFEYFSETQRNKGNFPGRFSGRQFSNSRSEMNVSTLELGDSALYLCASSLGQDGSGNTIYFGEGSWLTVV.

This sequence joins TRBV28 and TRBJ2-1; D remains unclear. The CDR3 is 12 amino acids. Germline assignment: CDR1 MDHEN and CDR2 SYDVKM. The ends were cut back, 1 base at V and 6 bases at J, with 4 bases in the middle. The chain's CDR3 is CASSLLRNEQFF. Here the CDR3 DNA reads TGTGCCAGCAGTTTATTGCGCAATGAGCAGTTCTTC.